This T cell receptor (beta chain) was captured in a study of T cells in Graves' hyperthyroidism and ophthalmopathy (dated by TCRdb to about 2019). Turning to the overall study: Peripheral blood was collected at initial diagnosis, before any treatment. To identify TCR V-J signatures that set the groups apart, the researchers used a discovery cohort of about a hundred patients, made up of fewer than 50 with Graves' ophthalmopathy and some 55 with stable Graves' hyperthyroidism. Prospective prediction of ophthalmopathy was tested in an independent validation cohort consisting of some 20 hyperthyroidism patients and 15 or so patients who later progressed to ophthalmopathy. The approximately 100 discovery patients were divided at random into training and test sets in a 7:3 ratio. In addition, the study compared T-cell repertoires in thyroid tissue and in blood from roughly six Graves' hyperthyroidism patients. Following sampling, methimazole starting at 30 mg daily was given to hyperthyroidism patients, and high-dose intravenous methylprednisolone was given to ophthalmopathy patients. According to the paper, TCR Vbeta CDR3 sequencing was carried out on some 140 peripheral blood samples, which came from under 50 ophthalmopathy, 70 to 80 hyperthyroidism and approximately 17 progressor patients. Beyond this particular receptor, the publication reports: Ophthalmopathy was separated from stable hyperthyroidism by a 13 V-J signature model, with around 90% sensitivity and approximately 81% specificity obtained in cross-validation and 80%/75% obtained in testing. Most expanded thyroid clonotypes (frequency above 0.001) were also detected in blood, suggesting blood repertoires may reflect thyroid immune responses. No statistical method was used to fix the sample size in advance, and group allocation was not hidden from the investigators. In validation, the model predicted progression to ophthalmopathy a median of 6.5 months before onset, with over 60% sensitivity and roughly 77% specificity.

Ophthalmopathy patients had moderately to severely active disease, Clinical Activity Score of at least 3, NOSPECS grade of at least 4, and duration under 3 months. Patients with uncontrolled infections, other autoimmune diseases, pregnancy or lactation were excluded. Diagnoses were established on the basis of clinical symptoms, serum thyroxine and TRAb, thyroid ultrasound, and orbital computed tomography. PBMCs were isolated from around 10 ml of fresh peripheral blood by Ficoll-Paque density gradient centrifugation. Total RNA was extracted with Trizol reagent, and quality was checked on an Agilent 2100 Bioanalyzer. Details on this clonotype: The antigen it binds to is not known. The sample holds no much larger clone one base away, and base qualities are not on file.

CDR1 and CDR2 (SNHLY, FYNNEI) derive from the germline V gene. The CDR3 measures 13 amino acids from cysteine to phenylalanine. Solely the CDR3 DNA is kept, with 39 bases framed from the first base. V drops 8 bases and J drops 1 base, leaving 9 bases in between. The TCR beta CDR3 regions were amplified from the RNA transcripts. For the first round of RT-PCR on the TCR CDR3, the HTBI primer set was used together with the Qiagen OneStep RT-PCR kit. Libraries were constructed in a second round of multiplex PCR, after which size selection and purification were performed. Paired-end sequencing of the libraries was performed with 100 bp reads on an Illumina HiSeq2000. Per the original workflow: Raw data were processed with SOAPnuke, discarding reads with adapters, uncalled bases, mean Phred below 15, or no exact constant-primer or identifier match. COPE v1.2.5 was used to merge high-quality paired reads, and clonotypes were defined as unique nucleotide sequences. MiTCR v1.1 was used to align clonotypes to the IMGT TRBV, TRBD and TRBJ reference segments. The analysis was restricted to V-J combinations with a frequency above 0.0001, which together covered 99% to 99.2% of the repertoires. The TCS score was defined as the ratio of F50 (clonal expansion) to E x V (chaos), calculated using BLOSUM62-based TCRdist between CDR3 peptides within each V-J. Welch's t-statistics and random forest reduced roughly 540 V-J features to roughly 13, which were used in a naive Bayes classifier (R e1071). Through fastp at Q25 and MiXCR, TCRdb rebuilt clones from the public reads, retaining in-frame beta chains. Entries are consolidated by CDR3 protein sequence, retaining the most common genes and DNA. The V and J calls follow TCRdb's processing rather than the paper's. The sample profile shows approximately 430,000 distinct CDR3 sequences; roughly 14% of them were found once. Clones ranked in the top ten supply less than 15% of the sample.

The TCR comes from a man younger than 35 with Graves' ophthalmopathy. Source material: blood. Recombination joined TRBV2 with TRBJ1-3; no D gene is confidently identified. The CDR3 loop reads CASATFSGNTIYF. In nucleotide form, the sequence is TGTGCCAGCGCGACCTTTTCTGGAAACACCATATATTTT.